A single sample gave rise to the 25 T cell receptor beta chains below, sequenced in a study of cytomegalovirus exposure and HLA in healthy donors. 13 Jbeta primers and 60 Vbeta primers were used for the PCR. Measured with immunoSEQ multiplex PCR; TCRdb has only the in-frame clones, and not every one. The sample yields some 180,000 clones, approximately 12% seen once. The sample comprised PBMCs. The receptors come from a man aged 45 to 65 in good health and CMV-seropositive.

The chain uses TRBV11-1 and TRBJ2-7; unclear D gene. V was pared by 5 bases and J by 0 bases, with 5 bases between. CDR1 is SGHAT, CDR2 FQDESV, per germline (reference sequence). The length of the CDR3 is 12 residues. This chain's CDR3 is CASSPHSYEQYF. CDR3 nucleotides: TGTGCCAGCAGCCCACACTCCTACGAGCAGTACTTC.

This clone has only a few counts. The V gene is TRBV7-2, the J gene TRBJ2-7, with D unresolved. This CDR3 region has 13 residues. The ends were cut back, 7 bases at V and 2 bases at J, with 12 bases in the middle. Per germline, CDR1 SGHTA and CDR2 FQGNSA. The CDR3 bases are TGTGCCAGCAACGACCGGGTCGCCTACGAGCAGTACTTC. It is translated as CASNDRVAYEQYF.

This clone was observed a handful of times. This chain connects TRBV7-9 to TRBJ2-3; TRBD2 matches 8 bases. The V gene's germline CDR1 is SEHNR and CDR2 FQNEAQ (reference sequence). This CDR3 has 14 residues. Trimming cost V 8 bases and J 1 base; bases outside gene matches: 5. The CDR3 nucleotides read TGTGCCAGCTCGGGCGGGGGGCGCACAGATACGCAGTATTTT. Protein: CASSGGGRTDTQYF.

This chain joins TRBV7-2 and TRBJ1-2, with TRBD1 matching over 7 bases. The CDR3 consists of 12 residues. Unmatched junction bases numbered 5, after V lost 5 bases and J lost 8 bases. In germline, CDR1 is SGHTA, CDR2 FQGNSA. As DNA, the CDR3 is TGTGCCAGCAGCCTGAGGACAGGAGGCTACACCTTC. Its protein is CASSLRTGGYTF. The whole variable domain, filled in from reference TRBV7-2 and TRBJ1-2, reads GAGVSQSPSNKVTEKGKDVELRCDPISGHTALYWYRQSLGQGLEFLIYFQGNSAPDKSGLPSDRFSAERTGGSVSTLTIQRTQQEDSAVYLCASSLRTGGYTFGSGTRLTVV.

In this sample, this clone turned up a few times. The V and J genes are TRBV5-4 and TRBJ1-6, with 7 bases fitting TRBD1. Per germline, CDR1 SGHNT and CDR2 YYREEE (reference sequence). There are 16 residues in the CDR3. V lost 1 base, J lost 3 bases, and 4 bases stayed unmatched. DNA for the CDR3: TGTGCCAGCAGCTTGTTCGGGGACAGCTATAATTCACCCCTCCACTTT. It specifies CASSLFGDSYNSPLHF. Full variable domain (missing parts from reference TRBV5-4 and TRBJ1-6): ETGVTQSPTHLIKTRGQQVTLRCSSQSGHNTVSWYQQALGQGPQFIFQYYREEENGRGNFPPRFSGLQFPNYSSELNVNALELDDSALYLCASSLFGDSYNSPLHFGNGTRLTVT.

This CDR3 reads CASSPTRGNTEAFF. The CDR3 DNA reads as TGTGCCAGCAGCCCAACTCGGGGGAACACTGAAGCTTTCTTT. V is TRBV7-2 and J is TRBJ1-1; D is unresolved. The length of the CDR3 is 14 residues. V dropped 5 bases and J dropped 1 base, with 11 bases sitting between them. Per the germline V gene, CDR1 is SGHTA and CDR2 is FQGNSA.

This clone showed up just a few times. For the CDR3, the DNA is TGTGCCTGGAGTTGGGGGGGAAGCACTGAAGCTTTCTTT. It codes for CAWSWGGSTEAFF. This chain links TRBV30 with TRBJ1-1; D is possibly TRBD1 (5 bases). The germline CDR1 and CDR2 sequences are GTSNPN and SVGIG (reference sequence). The CDR3 is 13 residues long. V dropped 2 bases and J dropped 4 bases, with 11 bases sitting between them.

This chain connects TRBV5-6 to TRBJ2-1; no firm D call. CDR3 length: 13 amino acids. Trimming cost V 5 bases and J 2 bases, with 8 bases left between them. CDR1 SGHDT and CDR2 YYEEEE come from the germline V gene. The CDR3 DNA reads TGTGCCAGCAGATTAGACACCTACAATGAGCAGTTCTTC. This translates into CASRLDTYNEQFF.

V is TRBV27 and J is TRBJ1-2; weak D call: TRBD1 (5 bases). CDR3 length: 13 residues. Germline CDR1 is MNHEY and CDR2 is SMNVEV (reference sequence). The germline V and J ends were trimmed by 6 bases and 5 bases, with 13 bases remaining between them. CDR3 sequence (DNA): TGTGCCAGCAGCGACATTGGGGGGTATGGCTACACCTTC. Amino acids: CASSDIGGYGYTF.

The J gene is TRBJ2-7, the V gene TRBV7-2, with 12 bases fitting TRBD2. The CDR3 is 15 amino acids. Germline V gene sequence: CDR1 SGHTA, CDR2 FQGNSA. The ends lost 4 bases at V and 1 base at J; junction bases unmatched: 2. CDR3 amino acids: CASSSLAGGSYEQYF. CDR3 in DNA: TGTGCCAGCAGCTCCCTAGCGGGGGGGTCCTACGAGCAGTACTTC.

This clone has only one observation. The rearrangement uses TRBV18 and TRBJ2-7; D is perhaps TRBD2 (5 bases). V was shortened by 2 bases and J by 0 bases, with 11 bases between the two germline ends. Germline V gene sequence: CDR1 KGHSH, CDR2 LQKENI. The CDR3 totals 15 residues. CDR3 region: CASSPRGPSSYEQYV. The CDR3 DNA reads as TGTGCCAGCTCACCAAGAGGGCCTAGCTCCTACGAGCAGTACGTC.

This clone was detected only a few times. V usage is TRBV7-9 and J usage is TRBJ1-1; D is unresolved. The CDR3 loop spans 14 amino acids. V lost 1 base and J lost 0, with 6 bases in between. Per the germline V gene, CDR1 is SEHNR and CDR2 is FQNEAQ (reference sequence). The CDR3 DNA follows: TGTGCCAGCAGCTTAGACCCGGTGAACACTGAAGCTTTCTTT. Translated: CASSLDPVNTEAFF.

The chain uses TRBV14 and TRBJ1-5, with D unresolved. Germline V lookup: CDR1 SGHDN, CDR2 FVKESK. The V end was cut by 6 bases, the J end by 3 bases, with 9 bases between. This CDR3 has 13 amino acids. As DNA, the CDR3 is TGTGCCAGCAGTACGGGAGTCAATCAGCCCCAGCATTTT. This gives the protein CASSTGVNQPQHF.

This clone has more than one count but fewer than ten. The chain recombines TRBV13 with TRBJ1-2, with D possibly TRBD1 on 6 matching bases. V was clipped by 5 bases and J by 3 bases, with 16 bases between them. CDR3 size: 15 residues. Germline CDR1 and CDR2: PRHDT and FYEKMQ (reference sequence). The CDR3 DNA sequence: TGTGCCAGCAGCGGGGGGGCAGGGGACTACTATGGCTACACCTTC. It specifies CASSGGAGDYYGYTF. Supplemented by reference TRBV13 and TRBJ1-2, the full variable domain reads AAGVIQSPRHLIKEKRETATLKCYPIPRHDTVYWYQQGPGQDPQFLISFYEKMQSDKGSIPDRFSAQQFSDYHSELNMSSLELGDSALYFCASSGGAGDYYGYTFGSGTRLTVV.

The chain joins TRBV4-3 to TRBJ2-3; 11 bases match TRBD2. Looked up from germline, CDR1 is LGHNA and CDR2 is YSLEER. V gave up 3 bases and J gave up 4 bases; unmatched junction bases: 9. This CDR3 region has 17 residues. Here the CDR3 DNA reads TGCGCCAGCAGCCAGCAGACTAGCGGGGTTCCGTCAGATACGCAGTATTTT. Amino acids: CASSQQTSGVPSDTQYF.

In its sample, this clone was seen a few times. The chain is built from TRBV7-2 and TRBJ2-5, with 8 nucleotides matching TRBD1. There are 12 residues in the CDR3. V was clipped by 5 bases and J by 9 bases; unmatched bases: 5. Germline V gene data show CDR1 as SGHTA and CDR2 as FQGNSA. The DNA for the CDR3 is TGTGCCAGCAGCCCACAGGGGGTGGCCCAGTACTTC. Translated, it gives CASSPQGVAQYF.

V gene TRBV28 combines with J gene TRBJ2-4, with 7 bases fitting TRBD2. Unmatched junction bases numbered 13, after V lost 8 bases and J lost 3 bases. Germline lookup yields CDR1 MDHEN and CDR2 SYDVKM. This CDR3 is built from 16 residues. This chain's CDR3 is CASFHNGGGNKNIQYF. CDR3 DNA sequence: TGTGCCAGCTTTCATAACGGGGGAGGGAACAAAAACATTCAGTACTTC.

This clone was seen a handful of times. The rearrangement links TRBV21-1 to TRBJ1-5; the table's D call, TRBD1, has no DNA check behind it. TRBV21-1 is described as a pseudogene. This CDR3 has 14 residues. CDR3 DNA sequence: TGTGCCATCTCCGGGCTCCCAAGGGGTCAGCCCCAGCATTTT. Its protein is CAISGLPRGQPQHF.

This clone was seen a few times. V is TRBV27 and J is TRBJ2-7; D is possibly TRBD1 (6 bases). The germline CDR1 and CDR2 sequences are MNHEY and SMNVEV (reference sequence). CDR3 length: 15 residues. V was clipped by 7 bases and J by 7 bases, with 23 bases between them. CDR3 nucleotide sequence: TGTGCCAGCACCCCAAATACAGGGCATCGTCCTGAGCAGTACGTC. It yields the protein CASTPNTGHRPEQYV.

This chain's CDR3 is CASSPSTGTHSQPQHF. CDR3 nucleotides: TGTGCCAGCTCACCATCGACAGGGACCCATAGTCAGCCCCAGCATTTT. This rearrangement joins TRBV18 to TRBJ1-5; 7 bases are a match to TRBD1. J gave up 6 bases and V 2 bases, and 10 bases lay outside the gene matches. CDR3 length equals 16 residues. CDR1 is KGHSH, CDR2 LQKENI, per germline.

This clone appeared a few times. The chain uses TRBV5-4 and TRBJ1-2, with 9 bases that match TRBD1. This CDR3 has 15 amino acids. V was clipped by 4 bases and J by 2 bases; unmatched bases: 6. Germline V gene lookup returns CDR1 SGHNT and CDR2 YYREEE (reference sequence). The DNA for the CDR3 is TGTGCCAGCAGCCCGATGGACAGGGGAAACTATGGCTACACCTTC. Encoded protein: CASSPMDRGNYGYTF.

In this sample, this clone turned up a few times. The chain joins TRBV7-2 to TRBJ2-2; D perhaps matches TRBD2 (6 bases). The CDR3 contains 14 residues. The germline V gene encodes CDR1 SGHTA and CDR2 FQGNSA. Deletions cut 4 bases from V and 6 bases from J, with 12 bases between. CDR3 sequence: CASSSLRGAGELFF. CDR3 coding DNA: TGTGCCAGCAGCTCCCTGCGGGGCGCCGGGGAGCTGTTTTTT.

This clone was picked up a small number of times. J is TRBJ2-5 and V is TRBV29-1; a possible D gene is TRBD1 (5 bases). Germline CDR1 is SQVTM and CDR2 is ANQGSEA. V lost 4 bases and J 2 bases, leaving 5 bases between the germline ends. The CDR3 contains 11 residues. The CDR3 bases are TGCAGCGTTGGACAGCAAGAGACCCAGTACTTC. Translation gives CSVGQQETQYF.

The chain links TRBV19 to TRBJ1-5; D unresolved. CDR3 length equals 13 residues. The V gene lost 6 bases and the J gene lost 7 bases, with 13 bases spanning the gap. Per germline, CDR1 LNHDA and CDR2 SQIVND (reference sequence). The CDR3 DNA reads as TGTGCCAGTAGCGCAAGGGCGGGACAGCCCCAGCATTTT. Translated: CASSARAGQPQHF.

About this clone itself: Other DNA sequences within the sample encode an identical CDR3. The genes are TRBV5-1 and TRBJ2-2; TRBD1 might be the D (5 bases). There are 15 residues in the CDR3. With 0 bases removed from V and 0 bases from J, the gap between germline ends came to 6 bases. From germline, CDR1 is SGHRS and CDR2 YFSETQ. The chain's CDR3 is CASSLGQTNTGELFF. CDR3 in DNA: TGCGCCAGCAGCTTGGGACAGACGAACACCGGGGAGCTGTTTTTT.